The 16 T cell receptor beta chains below were found in one sample sequenced in a study of cytomegalovirus exposure and HLA in healthy donors. 60 Vbeta and 13 Jbeta primers were used in PCR. The assay was immunoSEQ multiplex PCR, and TCRdb's table has in-frame clones only and misses some. The sample lists fewer than 150,000 clones, more than 70% occurring once. What was sequenced was PBMCs. Receptor source: a woman aged 45-65 years in good health and CMV-seronegative.

This rearrangement joins TRBV7-9 to TRBJ2-7; 7 positions match TRBD1. V shed 1 base, J shed 1 base, and the junction held 7 bases outside the gene matches. Germline V gene data show CDR1 as SEHNR and CDR2 as FQNEAQ (reference sequence). There are 16 residues in the CDR3. The CDR3 region is CASSLVGTVKSYEQYF. CDR3 nucleotides: TGTGCCAGCAGCTTAGTCGGGACAGTGAAATCCTACGAGCAGTACTTC.

The rearrangement joins TRBV28 to TRBJ2-5, with a tentative D call TRBD2 (5 bases). Per germline, CDR1 MDHEN and CDR2 SYDVKM. This CDR3 has 15 residues. V shed 5 bases and J shed 4 bases, with 17 bases lying between them. CDR3 DNA sequence: TGTGCCAGCAGTAAAGGGCCCGGGGTTAGAGAGACCCAGTACTTC. Its translation: CASSKGPGVRETQYF.

This clone has only a few counts. The genes are TRBV29-1 and TRBJ2-3, with a tentative D call TRBD1 (6 bases). Germline CDR1 is SQVTM and CDR2 is ANQGSEA. Trimming took 5 bases from V and 0 from J, leaving 27 bases between them. This CDR3 has 19 residues. This chain's CDR3 is CSVPRNPRLLQGSTDTQYF. CDR3 nucleotide sequence: TGCAGCGTTCCTCGTAACCCCCGCCTACTACAGGGCAGCACAGATACGCAGTATTTT.

The V and J genes are TRBV27 and TRBJ2-3; 15 nucleotides align to TRBD2. Trimming at V came to 4 bases and at J to 7 bases, leaving 9 bases not matched to a gene. Germline V gene data show CDR1 as MNHEY and CDR2 as SMNVEV (reference sequence). The CDR3 totals 17 residues. The CDR3 DNA is TGTGCCAGCAGTTCCCCCGGACTAGCGGGGGGGATGAATACGCAGTATTTT. Residues: CASSSPGLAGGMNTQYF.

This clone appeared once. The rearrangement uses TRBV4-1 and TRBJ1-2; D is undetermined. The CDR3 spans 14 residues. CDR1 is MGHRA and CDR2 is YSYEKL in the germline V gene. Trimming stripped 1 base from V and 8 bases from J, with 14 bases between. This CDR3 reads CASSQVTSDPGYTF. As DNA, the CDR3 is TGCGCCAGCAGCCAAGTTACTAGCGATCCCGGCTACACCTTC.

The V and J genes are TRBV2 and TRBJ2-5, with 9 nucleotides matching TRBD1. V lost 5 bases and J lost 5; bases outside the gene matches: 21. Germline CDR1 and CDR2: SNHLY and FYNNEI. This CDR3 region has 19 residues. CDR3 loop: CASSSLRDCGDRDWETQYF. The CDR3 DNA reads TGTGCCAGCAGTTCACTCCGGGACTGTGGGGACAGGGATTGGGAGACCCAGTACTTC.

The chain employs TRBV7-9 and TRBJ1-2; 9 nucleotides match TRBD1. V dropped 6 bases and J dropped 0; count of bases not matched to a gene: 8. The germline V gene encodes CDR1 SEHNR and CDR2 FQNEAQ (reference sequence). The CDR3 contains 16 residues. CDR3 DNA sequence: TGTGCCAGCAGTTCCGGGACAGGGTCCTCTAACTATGGCTACACCTTC. Protein: CASSSGTGSSNYGYTF. The entire variable domain, with the rest obtained from reference TRBV7-9 and TRBJ1-2, is as follows: DTGVSQNPRHKITKRGQNVTFRCDPISEHNRLYWYRQTLGQGPEFLTYFQNEAQLEKSRLLSDRFSAERPKGSFSTLEIQRTEQGDSAMYLCASSSGTGSSNYGYTFGSGTRLTVV.

This clone turned up a few times. J is TRBJ1-1 and V is TRBV29-1; D call uncertain. The CDR3 covers 11 residues. Per germline, CDR1 SQVTM and CDR2 ANQGSEA. V lost 7 bases and J 1 base, leaving 7 bases between the germline ends. CDR3 protein: CSAQKNTEAFF. Written as DNA, the CDR3 is TGCAGCGCCCAGAAGAACACTGAAGCTTTCTTT.

The chain employs TRBV7-9 and TRBJ2-3; TRBD2 matches 11 bases. The CDR3 has 17 amino acids. J gave up 3 bases and V 3 bases, and 8 bases lay outside the gene matches. Germline CDR1 is SEHNR and CDR2 is FQNEAQ (reference sequence). CDR3 sequence reads: CASSFWLAGGTTDTQYF. For the CDR3, the DNA is TGTGCCAGCAGCTTCTGGCTAGCGGGGGGTACTACAGATACGCAGTATTTT.

The V gene is TRBV7-8, the J gene TRBJ1-5; 8 nucleotides align to TRBD1. This CDR3 contains 14 residues. Trimming cost V 5 bases and J 7 bases; bases outside gene matches: 7. Per germline, CDR1 SGHVS and CDR2 FQNEAQ. The CDR3 loop reads CASSLNRGNQPQHF. Here the CDR3 DNA reads TGTGCCAGCAGCCTAAACAGGGGGAACCAGCCCCAGCATTTT.

Only a few counts were recorded for this clone. This chain uses TRBV5-1 with TRBJ2-3; 10 bases agree with TRBD2. The CDR3 length is 18 residues. Germline V gives CDR1 SGHRS, CDR2 YFSETQ. The ends lost 1 base at V and 0 bases at J; junction bases unmatched: 8. The CDR3 here is CASSLRVAGGLSTDTQYF. CDR3 sequence (DNA): TGCGCCAGCAGCTTGAGGGTAGCGGGGGGTCTTAGCACAGATACGCAGTATTTT.

The V call is TRBV7-8, the J call TRBJ2-5; 10 nucleotides line up with TRBD1. The CDR3 spans 15 residues. Germline-derived CDR1 and CDR2 are SGHVS and FQNEAQ. V was pared by 4 bases and J by 4 bases, with 6 bases of the junction left unmatched. The CDR3 nucleotides read TGTGCCAGCAGCTCGGGACAGGGGTTTCGAGAGACCCAGTACTTC. It encodes CASSSGQGFRETQYF.

The rearrangement links TRBV10-3 to TRBJ2-1, with 8 bases lining up with TRBD2. CDR3 length: 13 residues. Trimming took 3 bases from V and 6 from J; bases not matched to a gene: 1. Looked up from germline, CDR1 is ENHRY and CDR2 is SYGVKD. The CDR3 loop reads CAISDRGGNEQFF. In DNA, the CDR3 is TGTGCCATCAGTGATCGGGGGGGCAATGAGCAGTTCTTC.

This clone is a singleton in its sample. The chain joins TRBV7-2 to TRBJ2-1; 9 nucleotides line up with TRBD2. The germline gives CDR1 SGHTA, CDR2 FQGNSA. This CDR3 comprises 14 residues. V dropped 6 bases and J dropped 4; count of bases not matched to a gene: 4. In DNA form, the CDR3 reads TGTGCCAGCAGTGGCGGGGGGGCTTACAATGAGCAGTTCTTC. This translates into CASSGGGAYNEQFF. The full variable domain, its missing parts supplied by reference TRBV7-2 and TRBJ2-1, is GAGVSQSPSNKVTEKGKDVELRCDPISGHTALYWYRQSLGQGLEFLIYFQGNSAPDKSGLPSDRFSAERTGGSVSTLTIQRTQQEDSAVYLCASSGGGAYNEQFFGPGTRLTVL.

The chain carries TRBV6-1 and TRBJ1-6, with 11 bases matching TRBD1. V shed 6 bases, J shed 8 bases, and the junction held 3 bases outside the gene matches. Per germline, CDR1 MNHNS and CDR2 SASEGT. This CDR3 is built from 14 residues. The CDR3 DNA reads as TGTGCCAGCAGAAGGGACAGGGGGGATTCACCCCTCCACTTT. The encoded protein is CASRRDRGDSPLHF.

This clone was picked up a small number of times. CDR3 amino acids: CASSQDVAGGKETQYF. DNA for the CDR3: TGTGCCAGCAGCCAAGATGTAGCGGGGGGGAAAGAGACCCAGTACTTC. The J gene is TRBJ2-5, the V gene TRBV4-2; 11 positions match TRBD2. The germline CDR1 and CDR2 sequences are LGHNA and YNFKEQ. The CDR3 totals 16 residues. Germline trimming cut 0 bases from V and 3 bases from J; bases unmatched to any gene: 3.